Below are 3 T cell receptor beta chains sequenced from a single sample in a study of radiotherapy plus CTLA-4 blockade in lung cancer (dated by TCRdb to 2017 to 2018). Library generation was performed with the immunoSEQ multiplex PCR assay. TCRdb stores this immuneACCESS table with in-frame sequences only. Part of the clones is absent; in the studies checked, under half of the shortfall reflects unresolved V genes, and no reason is known for the rest. The sample yields about 72,000 clones; over 65% were counted once. 7% to 8% of the sample is in the top ten clones. Sequenced material: peripheral blood, taken from a patient treated with radiotherapy plus ipilimumab. These receptors were collected from a human donor with non-small cell lung cancer who had a complete response to radiotherapy plus ipilimumab.

Only one count was recorded for this clone. This chain connects TRBV9 to TRBJ2-3; TRBD1 is a possible D gene (5 bases). Germline CDR1 SGDLS, CDR2 YYNGEE. Trimming left V 0 bases short and J 3 bases short, with 20 bases between. This CDR3 is built from 18 residues. The CDR3 region is CASSVGPLGVPGTDTQYF. Here the CDR3 DNA reads TGTGCCAGCAGCGTAGGACCCCTAGGGGTACCTGGGACAGATACGCAGTATTTT.

The CDR3 DNA follows: TGTGCCAGCACCTCCGACAGGGGGCCCGGCACTGAAGCTTTCTTT. Amino acid sequence: CASTSDRGPGTEAFF. The chain employs TRBV28 and TRBJ1-1; 10 nucleotides match TRBD1. Germline CDR1 is MDHEN and CDR2 is SYDVKM. The length of the CDR3 is 15 residues. The V segment lost 7 bases and the J segment 4 bases; nucleotides outside the gene matches: 9.

This clone showed up just once. This chain uses TRBV6-5 with TRBJ1-2, with 7 bases matching TRBD1. The CDR3 length is 15 residues. Germline loops: CDR1 MNHEY, CDR2 SVGAGI. V lost 7 bases to trimming and J lost 1 base; unmatched junction nucleotides: 9. The CDR3 sequence is CASTRGTEINYGYTF. The CDR3 nucleotides are TGTGCCAGCACCCGCGGGACAGAAATTAACTATGGCTACACCTTC.